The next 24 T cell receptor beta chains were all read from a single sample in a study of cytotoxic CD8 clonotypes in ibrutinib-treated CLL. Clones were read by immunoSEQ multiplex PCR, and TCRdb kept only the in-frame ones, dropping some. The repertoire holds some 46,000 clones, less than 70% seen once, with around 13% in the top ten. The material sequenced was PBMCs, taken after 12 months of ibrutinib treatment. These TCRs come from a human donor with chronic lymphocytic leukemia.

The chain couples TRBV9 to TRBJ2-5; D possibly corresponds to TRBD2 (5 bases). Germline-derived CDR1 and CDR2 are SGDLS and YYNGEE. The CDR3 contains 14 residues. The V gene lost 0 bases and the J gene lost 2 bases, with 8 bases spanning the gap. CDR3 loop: CASSVAGFQETQYF. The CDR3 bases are TGTGCCAGCAGCGTAGCGGGGTTTCAAGAGACCCAGTACTTC.

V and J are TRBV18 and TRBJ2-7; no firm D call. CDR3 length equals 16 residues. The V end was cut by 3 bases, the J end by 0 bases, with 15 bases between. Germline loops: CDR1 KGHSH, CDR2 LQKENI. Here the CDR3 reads CASSPKLRRYSYEQYF. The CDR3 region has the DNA TGTGCCAGCTCACCGAAACTTCGACGGTACTCCTACGAGCAGTACTTC.

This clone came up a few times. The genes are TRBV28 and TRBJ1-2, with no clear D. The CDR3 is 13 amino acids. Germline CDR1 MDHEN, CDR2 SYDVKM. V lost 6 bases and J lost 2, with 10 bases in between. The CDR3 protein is CASRPSGNYGYTF. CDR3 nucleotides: TGTGCCAGCAGACCTTCGGGGAACTATGGCTACACCTTC.

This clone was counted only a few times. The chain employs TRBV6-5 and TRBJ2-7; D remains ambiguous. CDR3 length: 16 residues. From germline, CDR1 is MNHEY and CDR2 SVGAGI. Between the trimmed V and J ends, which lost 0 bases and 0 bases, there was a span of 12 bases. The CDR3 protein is CASSYSSETSSYEQYF. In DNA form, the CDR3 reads TGTGCCAGCAGTTACTCGTCGGAGACCAGCTCCTACGAGCAGTACTTC.

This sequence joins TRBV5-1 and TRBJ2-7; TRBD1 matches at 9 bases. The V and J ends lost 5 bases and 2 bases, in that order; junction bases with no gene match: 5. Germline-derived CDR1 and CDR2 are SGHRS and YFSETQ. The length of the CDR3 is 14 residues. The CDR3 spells CASSPNRGPYEQYF. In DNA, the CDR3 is TGCGCCAGCAGTCCTAACAGGGGGCCCTACGAGCAGTACTTC.

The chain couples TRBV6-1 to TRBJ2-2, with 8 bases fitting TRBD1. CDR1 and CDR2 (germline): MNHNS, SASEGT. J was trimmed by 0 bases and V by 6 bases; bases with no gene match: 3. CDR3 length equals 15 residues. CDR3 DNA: TGTGCCAGCAGAGCAGGGGGCGCGAACACCGGGGAGCTGTTTTTT. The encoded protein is CASRAGGANTGELFF.

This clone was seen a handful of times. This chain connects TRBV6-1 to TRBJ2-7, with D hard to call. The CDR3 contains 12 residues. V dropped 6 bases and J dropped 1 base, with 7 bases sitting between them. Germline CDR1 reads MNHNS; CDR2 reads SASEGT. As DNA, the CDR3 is TGTGCCAGCAGACTCCTGTCCTACGAGCAGTACTTC. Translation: CASRLLSYEQYF.

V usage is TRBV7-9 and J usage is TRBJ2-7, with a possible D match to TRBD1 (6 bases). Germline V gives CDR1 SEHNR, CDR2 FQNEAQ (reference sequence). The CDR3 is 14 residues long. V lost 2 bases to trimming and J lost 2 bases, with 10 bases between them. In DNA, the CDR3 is TGTGCCAGCAGCTTATGGGACATTACCTACGAGCAGTACTTC. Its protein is CASSLWDITYEQYF. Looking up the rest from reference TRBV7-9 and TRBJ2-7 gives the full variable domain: DTGVSQNPRHKITKRGQNVTFRCDPISEHNRLYWYRQTLGQGPEFLTYFQNEAQLEKSRLLSDRFSAERPKGSFSTLEIQRTEQGDSAMYLCASSLWDITYEQYFGPGTRLTVT.

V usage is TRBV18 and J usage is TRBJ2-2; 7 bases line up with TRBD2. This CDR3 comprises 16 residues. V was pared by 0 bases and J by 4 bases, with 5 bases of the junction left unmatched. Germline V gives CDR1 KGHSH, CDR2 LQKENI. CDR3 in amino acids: CASSPPAGRGTGELFF. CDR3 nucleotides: TGTGCCAGCTCACCACCGGCAGGGAGGGGCACCGGGGAGCTGTTTTTT.

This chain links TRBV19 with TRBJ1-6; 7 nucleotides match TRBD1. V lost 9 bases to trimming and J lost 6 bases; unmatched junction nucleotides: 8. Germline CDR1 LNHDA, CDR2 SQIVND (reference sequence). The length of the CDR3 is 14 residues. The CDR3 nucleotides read TGTGCCAGCAGACAGGGCTTTAGTAATTCACCCCTCCACTTT. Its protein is CASRQGFSNSPLHF.

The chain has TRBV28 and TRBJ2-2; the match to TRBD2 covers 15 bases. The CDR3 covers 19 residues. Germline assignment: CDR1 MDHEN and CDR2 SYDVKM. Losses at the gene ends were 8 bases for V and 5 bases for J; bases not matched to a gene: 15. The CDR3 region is CASPPAGLAGGRGTGELFF. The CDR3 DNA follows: TGTGCCAGCCCCCCCGCCGGACTAGCGGGGGGGCGGGGGACCGGGGAGCTGTTTTTT.

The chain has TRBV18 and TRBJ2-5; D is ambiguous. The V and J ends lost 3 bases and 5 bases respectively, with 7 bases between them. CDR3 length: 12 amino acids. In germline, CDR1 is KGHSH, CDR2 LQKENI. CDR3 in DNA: TGTGCCAGCTCACCGGACGAGGAGACCCAGTACTTC. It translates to CASSPDEETQYF.

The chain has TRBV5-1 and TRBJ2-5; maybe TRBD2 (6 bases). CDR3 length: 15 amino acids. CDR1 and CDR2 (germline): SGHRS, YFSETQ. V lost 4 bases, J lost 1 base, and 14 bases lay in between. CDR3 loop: CASSPLGGFQETQYF. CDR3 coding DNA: TGCGCCAGCAGCCCGCTGGGGGGTTTCCAAGAGACCCAGTACTTC.

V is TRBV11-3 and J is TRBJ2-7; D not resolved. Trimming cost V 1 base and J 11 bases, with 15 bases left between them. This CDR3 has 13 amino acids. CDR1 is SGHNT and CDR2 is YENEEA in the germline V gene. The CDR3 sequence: CASSLGASAPEYF. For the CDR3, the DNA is TGTGCCAGCAGCTTAGGGGCCAGTGCCCCGGAGTACTTC.

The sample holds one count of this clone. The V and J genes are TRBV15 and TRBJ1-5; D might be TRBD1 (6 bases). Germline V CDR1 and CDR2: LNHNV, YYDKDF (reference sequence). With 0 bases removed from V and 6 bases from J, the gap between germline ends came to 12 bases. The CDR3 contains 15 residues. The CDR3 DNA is TGTGCCACCAGCAGAGATAGGGGCAGGGGTCAGCCCCAGCATTTT. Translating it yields CATSRDRGRGQPQHF.

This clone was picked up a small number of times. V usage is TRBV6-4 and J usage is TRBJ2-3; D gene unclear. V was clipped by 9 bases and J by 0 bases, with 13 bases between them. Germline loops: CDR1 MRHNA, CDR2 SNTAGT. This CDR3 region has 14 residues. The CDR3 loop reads CASKTEPSTDTQYF. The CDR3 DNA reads TGTGCCAGTAAAACCGAGCCTAGCACAGATACGCAGTATTTT.

CDR3 coding DNA: TGCGCCAGCAGCTACACCGGGACAGGGATATCCTATAATTCACCCCTCCACTTT. It yields the protein CASSYTGTGISYNSPLHF. The V gene is TRBV5-1, the J gene TRBJ1-6; 9 nucleotides align to TRBD1. The germline V gene encodes CDR1 SGHRS and CDR2 YFSETQ. The CDR3 covers 18 residues. The J segment lost 1 base and the V segment lost 3 bases, leaving 8 bases of the junction unmatched.

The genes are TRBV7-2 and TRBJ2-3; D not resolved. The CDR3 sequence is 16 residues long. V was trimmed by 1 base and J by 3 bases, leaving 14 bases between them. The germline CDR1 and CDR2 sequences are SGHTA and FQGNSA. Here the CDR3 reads CASSLVVQDPTDTQYF. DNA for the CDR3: TGTGCCAGCAGCTTAGTCGTCCAGGACCCTACAGATACGCAGTATTTT.

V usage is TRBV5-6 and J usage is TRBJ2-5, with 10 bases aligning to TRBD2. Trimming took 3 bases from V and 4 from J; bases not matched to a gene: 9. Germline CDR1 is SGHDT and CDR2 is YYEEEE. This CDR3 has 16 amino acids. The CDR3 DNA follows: TGTGCCAGCAGCTGGTGGGGTAGCGGGGGGTCAGAGACCCAGTACTTC. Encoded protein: CASSWWGSGGSETQYF.

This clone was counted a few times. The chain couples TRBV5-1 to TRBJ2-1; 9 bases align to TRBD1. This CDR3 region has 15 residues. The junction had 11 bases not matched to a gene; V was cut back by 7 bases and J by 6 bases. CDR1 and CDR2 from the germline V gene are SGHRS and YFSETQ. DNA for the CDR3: TGCGCCAGCTTTACCGTCGGACAGGGGTTCAATGAGCAGTTCTTC. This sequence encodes CASFTVGQGFNEQFF.

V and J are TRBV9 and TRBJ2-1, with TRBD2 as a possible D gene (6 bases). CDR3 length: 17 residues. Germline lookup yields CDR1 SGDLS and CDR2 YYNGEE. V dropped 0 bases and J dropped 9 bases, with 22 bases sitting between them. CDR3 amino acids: CASSVGVGGDLLGEQFF. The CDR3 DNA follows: TGTGCCAGCAGCGTAGGGGTCGGCGGGGATTTGCTCGGTGAGCAGTTCTTC.

CDR3 loop: CASSSRGLADTQYF. The CDR3 DNA reads as TGTGCCAGCAGCTCCCGGGGATTAGCAGATACGCAGTATTTT. The chain links TRBV7-3 to TRBJ2-3; weak D call: TRBD2 (5 bases). Deletions cut 4 bases from V and 4 bases from J, with 12 bases between. CDR3 length: 14 residues. The germline CDR1 and CDR2 sequences are SGHTA and FQGTGA.

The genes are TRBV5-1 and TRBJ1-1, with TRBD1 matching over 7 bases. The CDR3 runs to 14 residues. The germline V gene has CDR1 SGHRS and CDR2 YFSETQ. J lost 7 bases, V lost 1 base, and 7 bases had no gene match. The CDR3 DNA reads TGCGCCAGCAGCTTGACAGGGGAGGTGGGTGAAGCTTTCTTT. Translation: CASSLTGEVGEAFF.

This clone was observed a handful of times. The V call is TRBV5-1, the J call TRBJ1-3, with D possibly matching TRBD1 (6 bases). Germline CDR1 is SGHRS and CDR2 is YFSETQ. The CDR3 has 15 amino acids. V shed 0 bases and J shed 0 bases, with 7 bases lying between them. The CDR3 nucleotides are TGCGCCAGCAGCTTGGGGACAGCCTCTGGAAACACCATATATTTT. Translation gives CASSLGTASGNTIYF.